This entry describes one T cell receptor (beta chain). Sequencing used immunoSEQ multiplex PCR; TCRdb keeps in-frame clones, though not all of them. Of 30,000 to 35,000 clones listed, 89% are singletons. The study sampled blood at baseline, cycle 4 day 1, and cycle 7 day 1. These data come from a study of OX40 agonist ivuxolimab in advanced cancers. Study in general: Anti-PD-1, anti-PD-L1 or anti-CTLA-4 therapy given earlier was allowed, and around 40% had some. The study reported partial responses in three patients: one hepatocellular carcinoma, two cutaneous melanoma.

The material sequenced was CD4+ or CD8+ T cells sorted from blood, taken in a trial of the OX40 agonist ivuxolimab. The clonotype originates from an adult with an advanced solid tumor such as melanoma, head and neck, liver or kidney cancer.

CDR3 sequence (DNA): TGTGCCAGCAGACCAATAAGGGGGGTCGCCTACGAGCAGTACTTC. Protein: CASRPIRGVAYEQYF. The J gene is TRBJ2-7, the V gene TRBV28; possibly TRBD1 or TRBD2 for D (6 bases each). In germline, CDR1 is MDHEN, CDR2 SYDVKM. V was shortened by 6 bases and J by 2 bases, with 17 bases between the two germline ends. The CDR3 is 15 residues long.